The 17 T cell receptor beta chains presented below share a single source sample, sequenced in a study of T cells after posttransplantation cyclophosphamide. Assay: immunoSEQ multiplex PCR; the TCRdb copy retains only in-frame clones and omits some. The table lists about 52,000 clones, around 84% of them singletons. The material sequenced was PBMCs. Every receptor here comes from a man in his thirties or forties with a blood cancer, CMV-positive, and with a related stem cell donor.

This chain connects TRBV4-2 to TRBJ2-7; TRBD1 matches 7 bases. CDR1 and CDR2 from the germline V gene are LGHNA and YNFKEQ. The CDR3 sequence is 16 residues long. V lost 6 bases, J lost 0 bases, and 11 bases stayed unmatched. This CDR3 reads CASRPAGTVSSYEQYF. DNA for the CDR3: TGTGCCAGCAGGCCCGCCGGGACAGTAAGCTCCTACGAGCAGTACTTC.

The chain recombines TRBV7-9 with TRBJ1-4, with D unresolved. CDR3 length: 16 amino acids. The V and J ends lost 7 bases and 0 bases respectively, with 15 bases between them. Looked up from germline, CDR1 is SEHNR and CDR2 is FQNEAQ (reference sequence). The CDR3 loop reads CASKANSRATNEKLFF. CDR3 nucleotide sequence: TGTGCCAGCAAAGCCAACAGCCGCGCAACTAATGAAAAACTGTTTTTT.

The chain recombines TRBV27 with TRBJ2-7, with a tentative D call TRBD2 (5 bases). The germline V and J ends were trimmed by 9 bases and 4 bases, with 16 bases remaining between them. The germline gives CDR1 MNHEY, CDR2 SMNVEV (reference sequence). This CDR3 comprises 13 residues. CDR3 residues: CASAPGTPYEQYF. CDR3 nucleotides: TGTGCCAGTGCACCGGGAACCCCTTACGAGCAGTACTTC.

This chain connects TRBV6-5 to TRBJ1-2, with 11 bases identical to TRBD1. Germline values: CDR1 MNHEY, CDR2 SVGAGI. CDR3 size: 14 residues. J gave up 7 bases and V 6 bases, and 7 bases lay outside the gene matches. CDR3 residues: CASSRDRGLGGYTF. The CDR3 DNA is TGTGCCAGCAGCAGGGACAGGGGGTTAGGTGGCTACACCTTC.

The rearrangement joins TRBV6-5 to TRBJ1-1, with a weak D call TRBD1 (6 bases). This CDR3 contains 15 residues. Trimming pared 6 bases from V and 0 bases from J, leaving 14 bases between. The germline V gene encodes CDR1 MNHEY and CDR2 SVGAGI. CDR3 bases: TGTGCCAGCAGGCCCGGGACACAAATGAACACTGAAGCTTTCTTT. Residues: CASRPGTQMNTEAFF.

The J gene is TRBJ1-5, the V gene TRBV7-8; 7 positions match TRBD1. The CDR3 length is 16 residues. CDR1 and CDR2 (germline): SGHVS, FQNEAQ. Unmatched junction bases numbered 7, after V lost 1 base and J lost 4 bases. The CDR3 nucleotides are TGTGCCAGCAGCTTAGACAGGGGAGAAGGTAATCAGCCCCAGCATTTT. Translating it yields CASSLDRGEGNQPQHF. Full variable domain (remainder filled in from reference TRBV7-8 and TRBJ1-5): GAGVSQSPRYKVAKRGQDVALRCDPISGHVSLFWYQQALGQGPEFLTYFQNEAQLDKSGLPSDRFFAERPEGSVSTLKIQRTQQEDSAVYLCASSLDRGEGNQPQHFGDGTRLSIL.

The CDR3 reads CASSPLLANYGYTF. CDR3 bases: TGTGCCAGCAGCCCCCTTTTAGCTAACTATGGCTACACCTTC. The gene calls are TRBV5-4 and TRBJ1-2, with no clear D. The CDR3 sequence is 14 residues long. CDR1 is SGHNT, CDR2 YYREEE, per germline (reference sequence). Trimming pared 4 bases from V and 0 bases from J, leaving 10 bases between.

The rearrangement links TRBV1 to TRBJ1-6; TRBD1, the table's D call, lacks a check against the DNA. TRBV1 is a recognized pseudogene. CDR3 size: 16 residues. DNA for the CDR3: TGCACCAGCAGCCAATCGACAGTAAACCGGGTTTCACCCCTCCACTTT. Translating it yields CTSSQSTVNRVSPLHF.

In DNA form, the CDR3 reads TGTGCCAGCAGTTGGTTAGGGGGTAATCAGCCCCAGCATTTT. Translated: CASSWLGGNQPQHF. The chain combines TRBV6-4 with TRBJ1-5, with D possibly being TRBD1 (6 bases). V was shortened by 5 bases and J by 4 bases, with 12 bases between the two germline ends. There are 14 residues in the CDR3. Germline loops: CDR1 MRHNA, CDR2 SNTAGT.

This clone was seen only once. The J gene is TRBJ2-1, the V gene TRBV15; TRBD2 matches at 7 bases. The CDR3 spans 16 residues. J lost 4 bases, V lost 0 bases, and 6 bases had no gene match. From germline, CDR1 is LNHNV and CDR2 YYDKDF (reference sequence). The CDR3: CATSREGGSGYNEQFF. The DNA of the CDR3 is TGTGCCACCAGCAGAGAAGGCGGGAGCGGATACAATGAGCAGTTCTTC.

The chain uses TRBV11-2 and TRBJ2-1; 9 bases align to TRBD2. Germline V CDR1 and CDR2: SGHAT, FQNNGV. V dropped 7 bases and J dropped 6; count of bases not matched to a gene: 10. The CDR3 sequence is 15 residues long. For the CDR3, the DNA is TGTGCCAGCAACCCCCTAGCGGGAAAAGGCAATGAGCAGTTCTTC. Its translation: CASNPLAGKGNEQFF.

The V and J genes are TRBV9 and TRBJ2-6; D is perhaps TRBD1 (7 bases). V lost 0 bases to trimming and J lost 4 bases, with 14 bases between them. Germline V lookup: CDR1 SGDLS, CDR2 YYNGEE. CDR3 length: 17 residues. DNA of the CDR3: TGTGCCAGCAGCGTAGACAGGGGTCTAGCGGGGGCCAACGTCCTGACTTTC. It yields the protein CASSVDRGLAGANVLTF. Variable domain in full (rest from reference TRBV9 and TRBJ2-6): DSGVTQTPKHLITATGQRVTLRCSPRSGDLSVYWYQQSLDQGLQFLIQYYNGEERAKGNILERFSAQQFPDLHSELNLSSLELGDSALYFCASSVDRGLAGANVLTFGAGSRLTVL.

The DNA of the CDR3 is TGTGCCAGCAGTGGTTTAACGGGAGGTTTCGGCGAGCAGTACTTC. It codes for CASSGLTGGFGEQYF. V is TRBV2 and J is TRBJ2-7; 7 bases agree with TRBD2. Germline V lookup: CDR1 SNHLY, CDR2 FYNNEI. The CDR3 sequence is 15 residues long. The trim removed 4 bases at V and 6 bases at J, leaving 12 bases unmatched.

The rearrangement links TRBV7-8 to TRBJ2-1; 7 bases align to TRBD2. This CDR3 comprises 18 residues. The germline gives CDR1 SGHVS, CDR2 FQNEAQ. V shed 1 base and J 3 bases; nucleotides not matched to a gene: 12. The CDR3 bases are TGTGCCAGCAGCTTAGGAGTCGCTTGGGAGGGGCTCTACAATGAGCAGTTCTTC. Residues: CASSLGVAWEGLYNEQFF.

The chain recombines TRBV5-4 with TRBJ2-5, with D possibly being TRBD1 (5 bases). Germline-derived CDR1 and CDR2 are SGHNT and YYREEE (reference sequence). The CDR3 is 11 amino acids. V shed 3 bases and J shed 5 bases, with 5 bases lying between them. DNA of the CDR3: TGTGCCAGCAGCTCAGGGGAGACCCAGTACTTC. It specifies CASSSGETQYF.

The chain recombines TRBV6-1 with TRBJ1-1; D perhaps matches TRBD1 (6 bases). CDR1 and CDR2 (germline): MNHNS, SASEGT. The CDR3 runs to 13 residues. V lost 2 bases and J 4 bases, leaving 8 bases between the germline ends. DNA of the CDR3: TGTGCCAGCAGTGAAAAGGGGGTCACTGAAGCTTTCTTT. Its protein is CASSEKGVTEAFF.

Comment on this clone: Additional DNA sequences in this sample encode the identical CDR3. The chain recombines TRBV5-6 with TRBJ1-2, with 8 bases aligning to TRBD1. V was clipped by 3 bases and J by 5 bases; unmatched bases: 6. Germline assignment: CDR1 SGHDT and CDR2 YYEEEE. The CDR3 covers 14 residues. Here the CDR3 reads CASSSGTGGYGYTF. The DNA for the CDR3 is TGTGCCAGCAGCTCCGGGACAGGAGGATATGGCTACACCTTC.